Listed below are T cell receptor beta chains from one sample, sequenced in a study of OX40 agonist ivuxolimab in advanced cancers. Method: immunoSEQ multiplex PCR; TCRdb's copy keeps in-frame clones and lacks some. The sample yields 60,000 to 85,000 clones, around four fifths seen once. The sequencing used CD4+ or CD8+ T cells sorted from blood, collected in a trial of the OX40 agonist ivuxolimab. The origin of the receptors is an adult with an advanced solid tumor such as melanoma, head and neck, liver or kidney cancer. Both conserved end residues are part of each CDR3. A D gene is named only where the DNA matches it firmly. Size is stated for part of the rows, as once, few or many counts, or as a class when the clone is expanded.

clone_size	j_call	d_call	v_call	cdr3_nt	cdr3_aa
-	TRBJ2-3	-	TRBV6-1	TGTGCCAGCAGTACGGGACGCGGGGATACGCAGTATTTT	CASSTGRGDTQYF
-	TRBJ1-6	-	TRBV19	TGTGCCAGTACTGGGCCAAATAATTCACCCCTCCACTTT	CASTGPNNSPLHF
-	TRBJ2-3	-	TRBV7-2	TGTGCCAGCAGCCCACAGGGGGGGAGATACGGATACACGCAGTATTTT	CASSPQGGRYGYTQYF
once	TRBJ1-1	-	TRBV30	TGTGCCTGGAGTGCTGGGTACCGGTACACTGAAGCTTTCTTT	CAWSAGYRYTEAFF
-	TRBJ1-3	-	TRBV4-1	TGCGCCAGCAGCCAAGGGGAAGGTGTCTCTGGAAACACCATATATTTT	CASSQGEGVSGNTIYF
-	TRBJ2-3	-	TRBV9	TGTGCCAGCTCGCGGAGAAGCACAGATACGCAGTATTTT	CASSRRSTDTQYF
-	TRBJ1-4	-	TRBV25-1	TGTGCCAGCAGTGACAGGGTAGGAAATGAAAAACTGTTTTTT	CASSDRVGNEKLFF
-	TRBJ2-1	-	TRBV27	TGTGCCAGCAGGGACGATTTTACTAGCATCGATGAGCAGTTCTTC	CASRDDFTSIDEQFF
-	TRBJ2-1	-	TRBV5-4	TGTGCCAGCAGCTTGGACAGGGTAAGGGGCAATGAGCAGTTCTTC	CASSLDRVRGNEQFF
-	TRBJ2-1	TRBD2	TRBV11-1	TGTGCCAGCAGCCTTTATCCGACTAGCGGGACAGACGTGTTCTTC	CASSLYPTSGTDVFF
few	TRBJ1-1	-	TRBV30	TGTGCCTGGGGTCTGGGAGCGGGGGTTATGAACACTGAAGCTTTCTTT	CAWGLGAGVMNTEAFF
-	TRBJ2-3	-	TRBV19	TGTGCCAGTAGTATTGCGGGACGCCAGAGTACGCAGTATTTT	CASSIAGRQSTQYF
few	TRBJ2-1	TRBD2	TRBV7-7	TGTGCCAGCAGCTCCTCTAGCGGGAGGGCCTCGGGGGATGAGCAGTTCTTC	CASSSSSGRASGDEQFF
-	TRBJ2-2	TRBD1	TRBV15	TGTGCCACCAGCGCCCCCGGGACAGGGGGCGACACCGGGGAGCTGTTTTTT	CATSAPGTGGDTGELFF
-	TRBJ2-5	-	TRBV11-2	TGTGCCAGCAGCGCATCGAGCCGGCCACAAGAGACCCAGTACTTC	CASSASSRPQETQYF
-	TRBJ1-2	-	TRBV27	TGTGCCAGCAGTTTTGACAGAGCTTATGGCTACACCTTC	CASSFDRAYGYTF
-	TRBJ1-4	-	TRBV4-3	TGCGCCAGCAGCCCTAACGTAAGGGGTACTAATGAAAAACTGTTTTTT	CASSPNVRGTNEKLFF
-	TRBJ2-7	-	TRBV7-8	TGTGCCAGCAGCTTAGTCGGGGGTAAGAGTTACGAGCAGTACTTC	CASSLVGGKSYEQYF
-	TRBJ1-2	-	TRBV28	TGTGCCAGCAGTTTACTTCTGCGGGGGGCAAAGGGCTACACCTTC	CASSLLLRGAKGYTF
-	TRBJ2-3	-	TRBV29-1	TGCAGCGTTGAGGGGGGGCGCTCATCCACAGATACGCAGTATTTT	CSVEGGRSSTDTQYF